Presented here are 15 T cell receptor beta chains from one specimen sequenced in a study of vaccination effects on CD4 cells after COVID-19 (dated by TCRdb to between 2021 and 2024). For these TCRs, the target antigens are not known. After about 10 days of culture, CD4+ T cells were isolated with the EasySep CD4+ T cell isolation kit. Participants received two doses of either the BNT162b2 or the mRNA-1273 mRNA SARS-CoV-2 vaccine. Receptor amplification or capture employed the immunoSEQ multiplex PCR assay. The table comes from immuneACCESS by way of TCRdb, which keeps in-frame sequences with V and J called. Part of the clones is missing from these tables; in studies checked, under half for an unresolved V gene and the rest for unknown reasons. This sample gives roughly 41,000 clones in total; about 62% of them show up just once. The leading ten clones occupy about 8% of the sample. The sample was CD4+ T cells from PBMCs cultured without peptide, taken after COVID-19 vaccination. The origin of the receptors is a human donor who received a COVID-19 vaccine.

There are a few counts of this clone. The chain has TRBV7-9 and TRBJ2-1; 10 bases match TRBD2. This CDR3 has 17 amino acids. Per the germline V gene, CDR1 is SEHNR and CDR2 is FQNEAQ (reference sequence). Trimming removed 5 bases from V and 9 bases from J; junction bases left unmatched: 16. CDR3 nucleotides: TGTGCCAGCAGCAGCCAAAGTAGTAGCGGGAGGCATGGTGAGCAGTTCTTC. As protein: CASSSQSSSGRHGEQFF.

CDR3 sequence (DNA): TGTGCCAGCAGCATAACCTGGGACAGTTCCTACGAGCAGTACTTC. Its translation: CASSITWDSSYEQYF. The chain employs TRBV11-2 and TRBJ2-7, with 7 nucleotides matching TRBD1. The CDR3 length is 15 residues. Per germline, CDR1 SGHAT and CDR2 FQNNGV. V dropped 5 bases and J dropped 1; count of bases not matched to a gene: 8.

The genes are TRBV5-1 and TRBJ1-4, with no clear D. V was pared by 2 bases and J by 13 bases, with 12 bases between. CDR1 is SGHRS and CDR2 is YFSETQ in the germline V gene. This CDR3 is 12 amino acids long. The CDR3 DNA sequence: TGCGCCAGCAGCTTCGGACCGTCCCGACTGTTTTTT. It specifies CASSFGPSRLFF.

V and J are TRBV9 and TRBJ1-1, with a possible D match to TRBD1 (5 bases). Germline-derived CDR1 and CDR2 are SGDLS and YYNGEE. The V and J ends lost 1 base and 1 base respectively, with 8 bases between them. The CDR3 totals 14 residues. CDR3 residues: CASSVQGSNTEAFF. The CDR3 bases are TGTGCCAGCAGCGTACAGGGTTCGAACACTGAAGCTTTCTTT.

The gene calls are TRBV19 and TRBJ2-7; TRBD1 matches 11 bases. With V trimmed by 5 bases and J by 2 bases, 5 bases remained unmatched. The V gene's germline CDR1 is LNHDA and CDR2 SQIVND (reference sequence). The CDR3 runs to 15 residues. CDR3 sequence (DNA): TGTGCCAGTAGTGACCGGACAGGGGGCCCCTACGAGCAGTACTTC. It translates to CASSDRTGGPYEQYF.

The gene calls are TRBV5-1 and TRBJ2-1; the match to TRBD1 covers 7 bases. Germline assignment: CDR1 SGHRS and CDR2 YFSETQ. This CDR3 has 15 amino acids. V lost 4 bases to trimming and J lost 3 bases; unmatched junction nucleotides: 7. CDR3 region: CASSPGTADYNEQFF. The CDR3, as DNA: TGCGCCAGCAGCCCCGGGACAGCCGACTACAATGAGCAGTTCTTC.

This clone appeared a single time. This sequence joins TRBV6-5 and TRBJ1-1; maybe TRBD1 (6 bases). Germline V gives CDR1 MNHEY, CDR2 SVGAGI. V lost 7 bases, J lost 1 base, and 16 bases lay in between. The CDR3 is made up of 15 amino acids. The CDR3 nucleotides read TGTGCCAGCAAGATCGGGGGGCTCTCGAACACTGAAGCTTTCTTT. This gives the protein CASKIGGLSNTEAFF.

The gene calls are TRBV5-1 and TRBJ2-3; 10 bases match TRBD2. Germline CDR1 is SGHRS and CDR2 is YFSETQ. CDR3 length: 16 residues. The V segment lost 1 base and the J segment 2 bases; nucleotides outside the gene matches: 4. The CDR3 reads CASSLYSGGPTDTQYF. Written as DNA, the CDR3 is TGCGCCAGCAGCTTGTATAGCGGGGGGCCCACAGATACGCAGTATTTT.

V is TRBV3-1 (or the pseudogene TRBV3-2) and J is TRBJ1-4; the D gene is possibly TRBD1 (6 bases). The V and J ends lost 0 bases and 0 bases respectively, with 20 bases between them. Germline V gene sequence: CDR1 LGHDT, CDR2 YNNKEL (reference sequence). The CDR3 consists of 20 residues. The CDR3 spells CASSQEPDSEPWATNEKLFF. CDR3 sequence (DNA): TGTGCCAGCAGCCAAGAGCCGGACAGTGAACCCTGGGCAACTAATGAAAAACTGTTTTTT.

On this clone: Other DNA sequences in this specimen translate into the identical CDR3. The chain has TRBV2 and TRBJ1-1; 7 bases match TRBD1. The CDR3 spans 13 residues. J lost 1 base, V lost 4 bases, and 0 bases had no gene match. The germline V gene encodes CDR1 SNHLY and CDR2 FYNNEI. This CDR3 is CASSGQGNTEAFF. CDR3 in DNA: TGTGCCAGCAGTGGACAGGGGAACACTGAAGCTTTCTTT.

The chain joins TRBV29-1 to TRBJ2-5; D gene uncertain. CDR3 length: 12 residues. V dropped 5 bases and J dropped 2 bases, with 9 bases sitting between them. Germline V CDR1 and CDR2: SQVTM, ANQGSEA. CDR3 bases: TGCAGCGTTTATGGCGGTCAAGAGACCCAGTACTTC. Its protein product is CSVYGGQETQYF.

The chain recombines TRBV5-8 with TRBJ2-7; TRBD2 matches at 9 bases. Trimming took 2 bases from V and 6 from J; bases not matched to a gene: 6. Germline CDR1 is SGHTS and CDR2 is YDEGEE. The CDR3 contains 14 residues. CDR3 residues: CASSLSLAGREQYF. As DNA, the CDR3 is TGTGCCAGCAGCTTAAGCCTAGCGGGACGCGAGCAGTACTTC.

The DNA of the CDR3 is TGTGCCATCAGTGAGTCCGGGGGGACTGGTGAAAAACTGTTTTTT. Translated, it gives CAISESGGTGEKLFF. V is TRBV10-3 and J is TRBJ1-4; TRBD1 is a possible D gene (5 bases). Germline-derived CDR1 and CDR2 are ENHRY and SYGVKD. V lost 0 bases to trimming and J lost 7 bases, with 12 bases between them. There are 15 residues in the CDR3.

This chain links TRBV28 with TRBJ2-2, with 9 bases matching TRBD1. The CDR3 loop spans 15 amino acids. V lost 5 bases, J lost 6 bases, and 7 bases stayed unmatched. Germline loops: CDR1 MDHEN, CDR2 SYDVKM. In DNA, the CDR3 is TGTGCCAGCAGTCTCGCCGGACAGGGGTCCGGGGAGCTGTTTTTT. This gives the protein CASSLAGQGSGELFF.

The chain recombines TRBV27 with TRBJ2-1; 8 nucleotides agree with TRBD2. The germline gives CDR1 MNHEY, CDR2 SMNVEV (reference sequence). The CDR3 totals 15 residues. V was pared by 5 bases and J by 4 bases, with 7 bases of the junction left unmatched. The CDR3 sequence: CASSPIGGGYNEQFF. The CDR3, as DNA: TGTGCCAGCAGTCCAATCGGGGGGGGGTACAATGAGCAGTTCTTC.